One sample yielded the 13 T cell receptor beta chains listed below, sequenced in a study of OX40 agonist ivuxolimab in advanced cancers. Here immunoSEQ multiplex PCR was the method, and the copy in TCRdb shows in-frame clones only, minus some. Here the sample spans about 21,000 clones, 85% to 90% being singletons. The starting material was CD4+ or CD8+ T cells sorted from blood, obtained in a trial of the OX40 agonist ivuxolimab. These receptors were taken from an adult with an advanced solid tumor such as melanoma, head and neck, liver or kidney cancer.

The count of this clone is one. The chain couples TRBV15 to TRBJ2-5, with TRBD2 identical over 9 bases. The junction had 15 bases not matched to a gene; V was cut back by 0 bases and J by 1 base. This CDR3 has 20 residues. Germline V gene sequence: CDR1 LNHNV, CDR2 YYDKDF (reference sequence). CDR3: CATSRDSVAGGVAGQETQYF. The CDR3 DNA reads TGTGCCACCAGCAGAGATTCGGTCGCGGGGGGGGTCGCGGGCCAAGAGACCCAGTACTTC.

DNA of the CDR3: TGTGCCAGCTCGGGCCAGGGGTCCACCCAAGAGACCCAGTACTTC. This encodes CASSGQGSTQETQYF. This rearrangement joins TRBV7-9 to TRBJ2-5; weak D call: TRBD1 (6 bases). The length of the CDR3 is 15 residues. CDR1 and CDR2 from the germline V gene are SEHNR and FQNEAQ (reference sequence). Trimming stripped 8 bases from V and 1 base from J, with 17 bases between.

CDR3 nucleotides: TGTGCCAGCAGCCCCACAGATACGCAGTATTTT. It yields the protein CASSPTDTQYF. The V and J genes are TRBV11-2 and TRBJ2-3; no firm D call. Germline values: CDR1 SGHAT, CDR2 FQNNGV. The CDR3 spans 11 residues. V gave up 5 bases and J gave up 2 bases, with 2 bases separating them.

This clone appeared a few times. The rearrangement links TRBV5-1 to TRBJ2-3; a possible D gene is TRBD1 (6 bases). Germline values: CDR1 SGHRS, CDR2 YFSETQ. This CDR3 contains 15 residues. V lost 4 bases to trimming and J lost 1 base, with 13 bases between them. This CDR3 is CASSPQGTRTDTQYF. DNA for the CDR3: TGCGCCAGCAGCCCCCAGGGGACCCGCACAGATACGCAGTATTTT.

The J gene is TRBJ1-2, the V gene TRBV5-1; no clear D gene. This CDR3 contains 13 residues. The V gene lost 2 bases and the J gene lost 6 bases, with 11 bases spanning the gap. Looked up from germline, CDR1 is SGHRS and CDR2 is YFSETQ. CDR3 sequence: CASSFEGWDGYTF. The CDR3 DNA sequence: TGCGCCAGCAGCTTTGAGGGATGGGATGGCTACACCTTC.

This clone showed up just a few times. The chain couples TRBV5-1 to TRBJ2-3; D not certain. Germline V gives CDR1 SGHRS, CDR2 YFSETQ. CDR3 size: 16 residues. Between the trimmed V and J ends, which lost 0 bases and 4 bases, there was a span of 15 bases. The CDR3 protein is CASSLVRPPQSDTQYF. CDR3 bases: TGCGCCAGCAGCTTGGTCCGCCCCCCGCAGTCAGATACGCAGTATTTT. The full variable domain, rest sourced from reference TRBV5-1 and TRBJ2-3, is KAGVTQTPRYLIKTRGQQVTLSCSPISGHRSVSWYQQTPGQGLQFLFEYFSETQRNKGNFPGRFSGRQFSNSRSEMNVSTLELGDSALYLCASSLVRPPQSDTQYFGPGTRLTVL.

The chain carries TRBV5-1 and TRBJ2-1; perhaps TRBD2 as D (6 bases). The CDR3 has 15 amino acids. Germline CDR1 and CDR2: SGHRS and YFSETQ. V gave up 4 bases and J gave up 5 bases, with 16 bases separating them. DNA of the CDR3: TGCGCCAGCAGCCTGGTCCGGACTATCGACAATGAGCAGTTCTTC. This encodes CASSLVRTIDNEQFF.

CDR3 sequence: CASSDEDALGTGELFF. CDR3 coding DNA: TGCGCCAGCAGTGACGAGGACGCCCTTGGGACAGGGGAGCTGTTTTTT. This sequence joins TRBV10-1 and TRBJ2-2; perhaps TRBD1 as D (6 bases). The CDR3 totals 16 residues. V shed 3 bases and J shed 8 bases, with 19 bases lying between them. Germline V gene sequence: CDR1 WNHNN, CDR2 SYGVQD (reference sequence).

This clone was seen more than once but under ten times. The V gene is TRBV18, the J gene TRBJ2-5; possible D gene TRBD2, 7 bases. The CDR3 runs to 17 residues. Germline V lookup: CDR1 KGHSH, CDR2 LQKENI. V lost 0 bases and J lost 4, with 18 bases in between. Written as DNA, the CDR3 is TGTGCCAGCTCACCACCATCCGGGGGCAGGGAGGGAGAGACCCAGTACTTC. It is translated as CASSPPSGGREGETQYF.

The V and J genes are TRBV7-6 and TRBJ2-3, with 12 bases that match TRBD1. Per germline, CDR1 SGHVS and CDR2 FNYEAQ. CDR3 length equals 14 residues. J gave up 5 bases and V 6 bases, and 3 bases lay outside the gene matches. CDR3: CASRGQGALDTQYF. In DNA form, the CDR3 reads TGTGCCAGCAGGGGACAGGGGGCTTTAGATACGCAGTATTTT.

V and J are TRBV10-2 and TRBJ2-2; 13 bases align to TRBD2. Germline values: CDR1 WSHSY, CDR2 SAAADI. CDR3 size: 16 residues. V lost 6 bases, J lost 5 bases, and 6 bases stayed unmatched. CDR3 loop: CASSPGTSGVTGELFF. In DNA form, the CDR3 reads TGCGCCAGCAGCCCCGGGACTAGCGGGGTAACCGGGGAGCTGTTTTTT.

The chain links TRBV5-1 to TRBJ2-7; possible D gene TRBD2, 6 bases. The CDR3 length is 17 residues. Germline V gene sequence: CDR1 SGHRS, CDR2 YFSETQ. V was cut by 4 bases and J by 2 bases, with 22 bases left in between. The CDR3 sequence: CASSPRGRTSGAYEQYF. The DNA for the CDR3 is TGCGCCAGCAGCCCGCGGGGCCGGACATCTGGAGCCTACGAGCAGTACTTC. The whole variable domain, remainder taken from reference TRBV5-1 and TRBJ2-7, is KAGVTQTPRYLIKTRGQQVTLSCSPISGHRSVSWYQQTPGQGLQFLFEYFSETQRNKGNFPGRFSGRQFSNSRSEMNVSTLELGDSALYLCASSPRGRTSGAYEQYFGPGTRLTVT.

The V call is TRBV7-2, the J call TRBJ2-7, with no clear D. The CDR3 is made up of 15 amino acids. Germline V lookup: CDR1 SGHTA, CDR2 FQGNSA. The V end lost 2 bases, the J end lost 5 bases, and 16 bases lay between the germline ends. The CDR3 loop reads CASSLRVSRMDEQYF. DNA for the CDR3: TGTGCCAGCAGCTTAAGGGTCTCCAGGATGGACGAGCAGTACTTC.